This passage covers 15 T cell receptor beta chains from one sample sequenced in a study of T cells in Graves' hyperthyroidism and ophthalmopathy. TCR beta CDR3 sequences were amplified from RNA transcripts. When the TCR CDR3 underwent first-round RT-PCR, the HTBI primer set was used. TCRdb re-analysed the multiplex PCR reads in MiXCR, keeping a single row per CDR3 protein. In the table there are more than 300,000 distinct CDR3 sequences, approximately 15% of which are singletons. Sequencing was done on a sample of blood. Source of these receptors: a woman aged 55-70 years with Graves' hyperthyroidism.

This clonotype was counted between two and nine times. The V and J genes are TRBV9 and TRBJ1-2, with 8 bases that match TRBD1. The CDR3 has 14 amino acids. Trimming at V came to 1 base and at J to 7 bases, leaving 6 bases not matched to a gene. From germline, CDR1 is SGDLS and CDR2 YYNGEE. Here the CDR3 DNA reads TGTGCCAGCAGCGTACGGACAGGGCTAACTGGCTACACCTTC. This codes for CASSVRTGLTGYTF.

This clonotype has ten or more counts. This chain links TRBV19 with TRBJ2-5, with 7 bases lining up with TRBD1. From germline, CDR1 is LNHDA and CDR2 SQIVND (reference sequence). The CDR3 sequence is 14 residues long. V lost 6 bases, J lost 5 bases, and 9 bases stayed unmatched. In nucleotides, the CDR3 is TGTGCCAGTAGCCCGGGACAGCTGTGGGAGACCCAGTACTTC. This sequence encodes CASSPGQLWETQYF.

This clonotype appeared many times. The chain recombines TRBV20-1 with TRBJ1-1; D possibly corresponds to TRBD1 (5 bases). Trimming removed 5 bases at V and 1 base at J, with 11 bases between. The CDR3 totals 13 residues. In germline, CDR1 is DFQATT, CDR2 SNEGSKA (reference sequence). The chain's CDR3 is CSALQGGNTEAFF. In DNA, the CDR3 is TGCAGTGCTTTGCAGGGTGGGAACACTGAAGCTTTCTTT.

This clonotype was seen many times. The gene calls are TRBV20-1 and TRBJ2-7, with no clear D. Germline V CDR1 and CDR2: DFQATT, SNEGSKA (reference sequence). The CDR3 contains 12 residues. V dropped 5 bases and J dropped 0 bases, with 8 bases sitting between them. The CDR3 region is CSASQLSYEQYF. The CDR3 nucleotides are TGCAGTGCTTCCCAACTCTCCTACGAGCAGTACTTC.

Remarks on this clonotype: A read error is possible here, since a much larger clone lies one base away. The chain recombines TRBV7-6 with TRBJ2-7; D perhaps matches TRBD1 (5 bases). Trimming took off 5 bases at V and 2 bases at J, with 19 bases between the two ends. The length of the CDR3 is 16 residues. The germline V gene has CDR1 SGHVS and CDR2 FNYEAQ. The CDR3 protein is CASSLLPEQDAYEQYF. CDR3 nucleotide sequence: TGTGCCAGCAGCCTACTTCCGGAACAGGACGCCTACGAGCAGTACTTC.

CDR3 bases: TGTGCCAGCAGCGTACGGGGTATGAACTATGGCTACACCTTC. It codes for CASSVRGMNYGYTF. This chain joins TRBV9 and TRBJ1-2; D not certain. V lost 1 base to trimming and J lost 2 bases, with 9 bases between them. The germline V gene encodes CDR1 SGDLS and CDR2 YYNGEE. This CDR3 comprises 14 residues.

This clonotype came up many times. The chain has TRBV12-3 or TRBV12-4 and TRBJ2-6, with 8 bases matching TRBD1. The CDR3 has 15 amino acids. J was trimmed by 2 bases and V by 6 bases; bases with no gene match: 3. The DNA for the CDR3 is TGTGCCAGCAGCCCCAGGGGGCCTGGGGCCAACGTCCTGACTTTC. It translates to CASSPRGPGANVLTF.

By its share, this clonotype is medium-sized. The CDR3 DNA reads TGTGCCAGCAGCTTAGAGGGGTTCGGTGAGCAGTTCTTC. Protein: CASSLEGFGEQFF. The V gene is TRBV11-2, the J gene TRBJ2-1; D uncertain. Germline CDR1 is SGHAT and CDR2 is FQNNGV. The CDR3 has 13 residues. V was shortened by 0 bases and J by 9 bases, with 9 bases between the two germline ends.

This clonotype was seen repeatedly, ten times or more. The CDR3 loop reads CASSYPYWGEAGHTDTQYF. The CDR3 bases are TGTGCCAGCAGTTACCCTTATTGGGGGGAGGCAGGACACACAGATACGCAGTATTTT. This chain joins TRBV6-2 or TRBV6-3 and TRBJ2-3; TRBD2 is a possible D gene (6 bases). In germline, CDR1 is MNHEY, CDR2 SVGEGT. With 2 bases removed from V and 2 bases from J, the gap between germline ends came to 23 bases. CDR3 length equals 19 residues.

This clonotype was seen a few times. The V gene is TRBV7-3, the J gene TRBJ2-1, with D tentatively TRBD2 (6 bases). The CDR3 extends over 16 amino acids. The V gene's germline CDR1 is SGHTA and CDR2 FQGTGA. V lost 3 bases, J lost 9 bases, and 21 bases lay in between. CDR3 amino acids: CASSFARGAGPSEQFF. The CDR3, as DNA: TGTGCCAGCAGCTTCGCCCGCGGGGCAGGGCCAAGTGAGCAGTTCTTC.

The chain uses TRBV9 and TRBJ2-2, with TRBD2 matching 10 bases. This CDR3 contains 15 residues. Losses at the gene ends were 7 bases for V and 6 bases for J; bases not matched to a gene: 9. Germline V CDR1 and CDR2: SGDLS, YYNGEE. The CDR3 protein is CASSSGSEAAGELFF. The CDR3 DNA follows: TGTGCCAGCTCTAGCGGGAGTGAGGCGGCCGGGGAGCTGTTTTTT.

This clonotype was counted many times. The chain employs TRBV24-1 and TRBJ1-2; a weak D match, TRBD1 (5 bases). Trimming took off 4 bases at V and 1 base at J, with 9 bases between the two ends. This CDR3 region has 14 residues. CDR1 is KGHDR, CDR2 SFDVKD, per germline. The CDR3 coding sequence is TGTGCCACCAGTGACCTCGACAGTAACTATGGCTACACCTTC. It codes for CATSDLDSNYGYTF.

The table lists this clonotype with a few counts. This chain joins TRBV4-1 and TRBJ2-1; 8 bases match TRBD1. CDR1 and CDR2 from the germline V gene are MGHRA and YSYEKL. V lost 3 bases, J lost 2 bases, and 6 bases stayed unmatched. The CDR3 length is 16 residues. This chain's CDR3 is CASSQGDRLPYNEQFF. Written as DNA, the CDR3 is TGCGCCAGCAGCCAGGGGGACAGGCTCCCCTACAATGAGCAGTTCTTC.

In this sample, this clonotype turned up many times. For the CDR3, the DNA is TGTGCCAGCAGTTACGACAGGGGCCATGGCTACACCTTC. It encodes CASSYDRGHGYTF. The chain uses TRBV28 and TRBJ1-2; TRBD1 agrees at 8 bases. Germline V lookup: CDR1 MDHEN, CDR2 SYDVKM. The CDR3 is made up of 13 amino acids. With V trimmed by 4 bases and J by 6 bases, 4 bases remained unmatched.

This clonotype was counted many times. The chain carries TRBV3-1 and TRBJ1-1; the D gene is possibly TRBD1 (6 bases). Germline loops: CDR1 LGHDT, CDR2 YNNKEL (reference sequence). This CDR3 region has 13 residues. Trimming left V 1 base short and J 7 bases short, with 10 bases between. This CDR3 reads CASSQVGGSEAFF. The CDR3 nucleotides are TGTGCCAGCAGCCAAGTGGGGGGCAGTGAAGCTTTCTTT. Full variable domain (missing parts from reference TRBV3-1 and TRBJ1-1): DTAVSQTPKYLVTQMGNDKSIKCEQNLGHDTMYWYKQDSKKFLKIMFSYNNKELIINETVPNRFSPKSPDKAHLNLHINSLELGDSAVYFCASSQVGGSEAFFGQGTRLTVV.